This T cell receptor beta chain was sequenced in a study of T cells in women clearing cervical HPV infection. The study, taken as a whole, reports: Effector/memory and HPV-specific T cells were not isolated, and association timing is unknown. Cases and controls were distinguished at AUC around 0.87 by richness and V genes.

Assay: immunoSEQ multiplex PCR; the TCRdb copy retains only in-frame clones and omits some. The sample data list fewer than 35,000 clones. This CDR3 region has 17 residues. In germline, CDR1 is MDHEN, CDR2 SYDVKM. V lost 1 base, J lost 7 bases, and 20 bases lay in between. Points on this clone: What it binds is not known. The read halts 3 residues ahead of the CDR3 end, with the missing end drawn from the germline J gene.

The sequenced material came from blood buffy coat. The sequence was obtained from a woman aged 18 to 75 with a cervical HPV16 infection that either progressed to CIN3+ or cleared (not recorded which). This chain links TRBV28 with TRBJ2-4, with D perhaps TRBD1 (6 bases). The CDR3 is CASSLSKTQGFNNIQYF. Incomplete CDR3 DNA: TGTGCCAGCAGTTTATCCAAGACCCAGGGGTTTAACAACATT.